The 11 T cell receptor beta chains given below trace back to one sample, sequenced in a study of neoadjuvant anti-PD-1 for oral cavity cancer. Sequenced by immunoSEQ multiplex PCR; TCRdb stores in-frame clones only, minus some. The sample shows about 32,000 clones, 80% of them seen only once. Documented time point: after neoadjuvant nivolumab, at surgical resection. The sample consisted of PBMCs, taken after nivolumab (anti-PD-1) treatment. The receptors originated from a person aged 35 to 85 with oral cavity squamous cell carcinoma.

This chain uses TRBV18 with TRBJ1-3, with D perhaps TRBD1 (5 bases). Trimming left V 4 bases short and J 4 bases short, with 11 bases between. The CDR3 length is 14 residues. The germline V gene has CDR1 KGHSH and CDR2 LQKENI. CDR3 protein: CASSLQAEGNTIYF. The CDR3 DNA sequence: TGTGCCAGCTCACTACAGGCTGAAGGAAACACCATATATTTT.

The V gene is TRBV19, the J gene TRBJ1-1, with D maybe TRBD1 (5 bases). The CDR3 has 14 residues. Trimming took off 1 base at V and 4 bases at J, with 10 bases between the two ends. Germline V gene sequence: CDR1 LNHDA, CDR2 SQIVND (reference sequence). The DNA for the CDR3 is TGTGCCAGTAGTATAGGGGGCTCTTCCACTGAAGCTTTCTTT. As protein: CASSIGGSSTEAFF. The full variable domain, completed using reference TRBV19 and TRBJ1-1, is DGGITQSPKYLFRKEGQNVTLSCEQNLNHDAMYWYRQDPGQGLRLIYYSQIVNDFQKGDIAEGYSVSREKKESFPLTVTSAQKNPTAFYLCASSIGGSSTEAFFGQGTRLTVV.

J is TRBJ1-2 and V is TRBV19, with 7 positions matching TRBD1. The CDR3 loop spans 13 amino acids. Germline V gene data show CDR1 as LNHDA and CDR2 as SQIVND (reference sequence). Germline trimming cut 4 bases from V and 8 bases from J; bases unmatched to any gene: 7. DNA of the CDR3: TGTGCCAGTAGTAGAGACAGGGTCGGAGGCTACACCTTC. Its translation: CASSRDRVGGYTF. Drawing the rest from reference TRBV19 and TRBJ1-2, the complete variable domain is DGGITQSPKYLFRKEGQNVTLSCEQNLNHDAMYWYRQDPGQGLRLIYYSQIVNDFQKGDIAEGYSVSREKKESFPLTVTSAQKNPTAFYLCASSRDRVGGYTFGSGTRLTVV.

The chain combines TRBV28 with TRBJ2-6; no reliable D call. The germline V gene has CDR1 MDHEN and CDR2 SYDVKM. The CDR3 has 14 residues. Deletions cut 5 bases from V and 0 bases from J, with 5 bases between. CDR3 in DNA: TGTGCCAGCAGTACTATCTCTGGGGCCAACGTCCTGACTTTC. Protein product: CASSTISGANVLTF.

In DNA, the CDR3 is TGTGCCTGGAGTGTACCTGGGACAGGGCATCAGCCCCAGCATTTT. Residues: CAWSVPGTGHQPQHF. The chain uses TRBV30 and TRBJ1-5, with 9 bases lining up with TRBD1. V shed 0 bases and J 5 bases; nucleotides not matched to a gene: 5. This CDR3 has 15 amino acids. The germline V gene encodes CDR1 GTSNPN and CDR2 SVGIG (reference sequence).

This chain joins TRBV7-2 and TRBJ1-2; TRBD1 is a possible D gene (5 bases). CDR1 is SGHTA and CDR2 is FQGNSA in the germline V gene. Trimming removed 5 bases from V and 4 bases from J, with 8 bases in between. The CDR3 has 12 amino acids. The CDR3 spells CASSIRGYGYTF. Here the CDR3 DNA reads TGTGCCAGCAGCATAAGGGGCTATGGCTACACCTTC.

For the CDR3, the DNA is TGTGCCAGCAGCCTGAGCGCGGTATCCTACAATGAGCAGTTCTTC. This codes for CASSLSAVSYNEQFF. The rearrangement joins TRBV7-9 to TRBJ2-1; D remains ambiguous. V was cut by 5 bases and J by 1 base, with 12 bases left in between. Germline CDR1 reads SEHNR; CDR2 reads FQNEAQ (reference sequence). This CDR3 comprises 15 residues.

The chain combines TRBV4-2 with TRBJ1-1; TRBD1 might be the D (6 bases). The V gene's germline CDR1 is LGHNA and CDR2 YNFKEQ. V was shortened by 0 bases and J by 8 bases, with 13 bases between the two germline ends. CDR3 length: 14 residues. CDR3 nucleotides: TGTGCCAGCAGCCAAGATCGGGGGGGGCGAGAAGCTTTCTTT. Translated, it gives CASSQDRGGREAFF.

V is TRBV6-5 and J is TRBJ1-1, with TRBD1 identical over 7 bases. Germline V lookup: CDR1 MNHEY, CDR2 SVGAGI. CDR3 length equals 14 residues. V lost 10 bases and J lost 5; bases outside the gene matches: 13. The CDR3 here is CATALNRGGTEAFF. CDR3 DNA: TGTGCCACCGCGCTCAACAGGGGTGGGACTGAAGCTTTCTTT.

V is TRBV19 and J is TRBJ1-5; weak D call: TRBD1 (6 bases). V was pared by 3 bases and J by 4 bases, with 16 bases between. From germline, CDR1 is LNHDA and CDR2 SQIVND (reference sequence). The CDR3 sequence is 16 residues long. The CDR3 sequence is CASSIGRQVMNQPQHF. The CDR3 DNA reads TGTGCCAGTAGTATTGGGAGACAGGTCATGAATCAGCCCCAGCATTTT.

The chain couples TRBV10-2 to TRBJ2-7, with 15 bases fitting TRBD2. Trimming cost V 7 bases and J 3 bases; bases outside gene matches: 4. This CDR3 is built from 15 residues. CDR1 and CDR2 (germline): WSHSY, SAAADI. Here the CDR3 DNA reads TGCGCCAGCACCATGGGACTAGCGGGGGGCTACGAGCAGTACTTC. This translates into CASTMGLAGGYEQYF.